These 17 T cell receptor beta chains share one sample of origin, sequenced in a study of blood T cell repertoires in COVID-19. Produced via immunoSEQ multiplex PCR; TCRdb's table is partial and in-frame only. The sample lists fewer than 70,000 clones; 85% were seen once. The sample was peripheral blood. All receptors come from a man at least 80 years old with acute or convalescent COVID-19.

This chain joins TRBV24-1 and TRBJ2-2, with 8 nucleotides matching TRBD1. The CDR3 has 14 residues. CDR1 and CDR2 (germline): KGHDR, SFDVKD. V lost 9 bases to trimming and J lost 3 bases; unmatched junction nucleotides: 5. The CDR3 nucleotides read TGTGCCACCGCTAAGGACAGGGACACCGGGGAGCTGTTTTTT. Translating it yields CATAKDRDTGELFF.

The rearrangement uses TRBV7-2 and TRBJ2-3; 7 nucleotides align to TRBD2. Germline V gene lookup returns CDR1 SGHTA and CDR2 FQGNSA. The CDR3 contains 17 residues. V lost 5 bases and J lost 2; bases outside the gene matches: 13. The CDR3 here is CASSLAAFAGVTDTQYF. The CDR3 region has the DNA TGTGCCAGCAGCCTCGCAGCGTTCGCGGGAGTCACAGATACGCAGTATTTT.

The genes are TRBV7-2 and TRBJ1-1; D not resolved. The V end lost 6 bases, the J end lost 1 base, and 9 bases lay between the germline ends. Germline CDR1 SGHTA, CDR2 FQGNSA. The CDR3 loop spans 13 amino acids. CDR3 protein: CASRVLRNTEAFF. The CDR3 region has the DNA TGTGCCAGCAGAGTACTCCGGAACACTGAAGCTTTCTTT.

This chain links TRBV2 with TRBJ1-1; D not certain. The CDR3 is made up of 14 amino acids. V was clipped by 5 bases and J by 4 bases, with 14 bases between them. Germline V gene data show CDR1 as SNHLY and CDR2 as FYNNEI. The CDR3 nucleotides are TGTGCCAGCAGTCAAGGACTGGTGGGCACTGAAGCTTTCTTT. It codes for CASSQGLVGTEAFF.

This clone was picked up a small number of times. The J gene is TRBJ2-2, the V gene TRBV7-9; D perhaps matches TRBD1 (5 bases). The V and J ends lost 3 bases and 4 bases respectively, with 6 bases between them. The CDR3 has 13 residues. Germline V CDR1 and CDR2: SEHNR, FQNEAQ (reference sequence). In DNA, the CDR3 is TGTGCCAGCAGCTTTAGGGGCACCGGGGAGCTGTTTTTT. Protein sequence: CASSFRGTGELFF. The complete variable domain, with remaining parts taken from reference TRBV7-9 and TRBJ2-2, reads DTGVSQNPRHKITKRGQNVTFRCDPISEHNRLYWYRQTLGQGPEFLTYFQNEAQLEKSRLLSDRFSAERPKGSFSTLEIQRTEQGDSAMYLCASSFRGTGELFFGEGSRLTVL.

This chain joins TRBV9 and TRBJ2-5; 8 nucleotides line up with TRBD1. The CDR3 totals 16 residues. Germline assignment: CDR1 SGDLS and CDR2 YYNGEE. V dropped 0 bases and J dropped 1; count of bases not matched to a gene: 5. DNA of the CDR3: TGTGCCAGCAGCGTAGCAGGACAGGGTTCCCAAGAGACCCAGTACTTC. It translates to CASSVAGQGSQETQYF. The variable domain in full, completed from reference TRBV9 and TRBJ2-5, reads DSGVTQTPKHLITATGQRVTLRCSPRSGDLSVYWYQQSLDQGLQFLIQYYNGEERAKGNILERFSAQQFPDLHSELNLSSLELGDSALYFCASSVAGQGSQETQYFGPGTRLLVL.

The chain's CDR3 is CSVDGVTFKETQYF. Written as DNA, the CDR3 is TGCAGCGTTGACGGGGTGACATTTAAAGAGACCCAGTACTTC. The J gene is TRBJ2-5, the V gene TRBV29-1, with D perhaps matching TRBD2 (5 bases). This CDR3 is 14 amino acids long. Looked up from germline, CDR1 is SQVTM and CDR2 is ANQGSEA. V lost 3 bases, J lost 3 bases, and 14 bases lay in between. Complete variable domain (other parts from reference TRBV29-1 and TRBJ2-5): SAVISQKPSRDICQRGTSLTIQCQVDSQVTMMFWYRQQPGQSLTLIATANQGSEATYESGFVIDKFPISRPNLTFSTLTVSNMSPEDSSIYLCSVDGVTFKETQYFGPGTRLLVL.

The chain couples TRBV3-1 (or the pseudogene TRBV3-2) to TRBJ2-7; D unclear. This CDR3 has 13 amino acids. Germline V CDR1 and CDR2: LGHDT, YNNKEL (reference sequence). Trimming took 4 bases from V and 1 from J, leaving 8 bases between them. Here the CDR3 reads CASSRDISYEQYF. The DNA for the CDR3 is TGTGCCAGCAGCCGTGACATTTCCTACGAGCAGTACTTC.

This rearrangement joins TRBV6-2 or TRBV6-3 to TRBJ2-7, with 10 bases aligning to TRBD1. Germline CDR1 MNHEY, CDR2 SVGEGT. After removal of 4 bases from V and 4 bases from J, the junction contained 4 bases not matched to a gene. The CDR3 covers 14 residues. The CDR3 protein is CASSFPGQGYEQYF. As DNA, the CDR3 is TGTGCCAGCAGTTTTCCGGGACAGGGGTACGAGCAGTACTTC.

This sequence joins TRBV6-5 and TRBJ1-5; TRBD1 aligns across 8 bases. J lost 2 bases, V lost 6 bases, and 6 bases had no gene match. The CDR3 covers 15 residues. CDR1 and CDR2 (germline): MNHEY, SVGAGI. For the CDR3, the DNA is TGTGCCAGCAGCCCGACAGGGGATGGCAATCAGCCCCAGCATTTT. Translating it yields CASSPTGDGNQPQHF.

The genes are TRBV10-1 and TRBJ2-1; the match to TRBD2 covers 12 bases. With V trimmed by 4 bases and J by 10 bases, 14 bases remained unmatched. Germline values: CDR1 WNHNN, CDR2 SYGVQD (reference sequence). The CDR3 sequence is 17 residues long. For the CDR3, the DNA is TGCGCCAGCAGTGGGGTCCGACTAGCGGGAGTTGATGGAGAGCAGTTCTTC. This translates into CASSGVRLAGVDGEQFF.

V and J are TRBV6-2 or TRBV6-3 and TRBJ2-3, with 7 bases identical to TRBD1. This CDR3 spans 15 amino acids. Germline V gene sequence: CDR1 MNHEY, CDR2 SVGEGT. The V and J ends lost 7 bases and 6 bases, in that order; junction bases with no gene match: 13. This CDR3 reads CASTPGTAKTDTQYF. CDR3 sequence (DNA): TGTGCCAGCACCCCCGGGACAGCGAAGACGGATACGCAGTATTTT.

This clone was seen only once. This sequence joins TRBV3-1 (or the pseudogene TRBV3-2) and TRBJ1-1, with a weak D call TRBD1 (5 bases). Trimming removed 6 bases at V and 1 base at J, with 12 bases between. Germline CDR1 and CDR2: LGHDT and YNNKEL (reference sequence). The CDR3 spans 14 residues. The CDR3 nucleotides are TGTGCCAGCAGTCTCGGACATACGAACACTGAAGCTTTCTTT. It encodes CASSLGHTNTEAFF.

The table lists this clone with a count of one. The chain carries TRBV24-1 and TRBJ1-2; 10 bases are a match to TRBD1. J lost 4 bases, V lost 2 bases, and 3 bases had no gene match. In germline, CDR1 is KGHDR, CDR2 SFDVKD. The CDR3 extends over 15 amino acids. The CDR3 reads CATSDSGTGAYGYTF. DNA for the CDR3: TGTGCCACCAGTGATTCCGGGACAGGGGCCTATGGCTACACCTTC.

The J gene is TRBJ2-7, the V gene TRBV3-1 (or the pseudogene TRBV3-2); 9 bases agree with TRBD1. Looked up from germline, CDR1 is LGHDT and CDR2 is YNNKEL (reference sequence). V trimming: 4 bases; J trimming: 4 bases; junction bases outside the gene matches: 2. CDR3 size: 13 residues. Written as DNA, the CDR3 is TGTGCCAGCAGCCTGGACAGGGGTTACGAGCAGTACTTC. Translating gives CASSLDRGYEQYF.

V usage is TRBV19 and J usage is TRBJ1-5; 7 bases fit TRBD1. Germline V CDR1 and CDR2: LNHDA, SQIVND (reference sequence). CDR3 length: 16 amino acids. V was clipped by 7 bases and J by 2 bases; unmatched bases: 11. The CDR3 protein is CASIRTSGTGNQPQHF. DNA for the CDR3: TGTGCCAGTATCCGGACTTCCGGGACAGGCAATCAGCCCCAGCATTTT.

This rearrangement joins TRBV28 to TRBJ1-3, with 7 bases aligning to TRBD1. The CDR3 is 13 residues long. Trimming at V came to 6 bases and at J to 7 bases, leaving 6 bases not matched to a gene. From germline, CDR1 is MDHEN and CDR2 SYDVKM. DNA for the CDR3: TGTGCCAGCAGCCCGGGACAGCCGAACACCATATATTTT. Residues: CASSPGQPNTIYF.